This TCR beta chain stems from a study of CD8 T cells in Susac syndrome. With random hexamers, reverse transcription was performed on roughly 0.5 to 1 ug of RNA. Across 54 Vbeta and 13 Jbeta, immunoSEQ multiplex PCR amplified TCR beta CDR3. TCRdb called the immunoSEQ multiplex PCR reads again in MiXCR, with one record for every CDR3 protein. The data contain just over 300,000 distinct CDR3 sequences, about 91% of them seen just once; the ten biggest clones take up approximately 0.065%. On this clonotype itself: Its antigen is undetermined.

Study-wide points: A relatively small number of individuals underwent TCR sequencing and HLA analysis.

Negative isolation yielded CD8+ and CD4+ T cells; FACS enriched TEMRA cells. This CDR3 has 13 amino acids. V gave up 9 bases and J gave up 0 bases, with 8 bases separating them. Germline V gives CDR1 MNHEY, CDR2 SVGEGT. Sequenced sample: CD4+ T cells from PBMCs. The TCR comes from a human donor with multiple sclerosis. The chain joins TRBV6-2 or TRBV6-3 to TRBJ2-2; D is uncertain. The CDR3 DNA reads TGTGCCAGAAGTGATTCGAACACCGGGGAGCTGTTTTTT. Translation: CARSDSNTGELFF.